This TCR beta chain is from a study of lung T cells in sarcoidosis with Löfgren's syndrome. General study findings and limits: Multiple Löfgren's syndrome patients reportedly shared TRAV12-1 and TRBV2 CDR3 motifs, suggesting public CD4+ TCRs. TRAV12-1 preferentially paired with TRBV2, with homologous CDR3s. These T cells were suggested, not shown, to recognize a putative antigen.

The CDR3 length is 14 residues. Germline V gene data show CDR1 as SNHLY and CDR2 as FYNNEI. Trimming cost V 4 bases and J 6 bases, with 14 bases left between them. Each CDR3 protein is one row after TCRdb ran MiXCR on the reads. The sample lists more than 8,500 distinct CDR3 sequences, 20% to 25% seen once, with just under 25% in the top ten. This clonotype showed up many times. Its specificity is unknown. This clonotype was obtained from a human donor with sarcoidosis (Löfgren's syndrome or another form), or a control subject (not recorded which). Sequencing was done on a sample of CD4+ T cells from bronchoalveolar lavage fluid. The chain employs TRBV2 and TRBJ2-3, with a weak D call TRBD1 (6 bases). The CDR3 region is CASSATGALDTQYF. CDR3 in DNA: TGTGCCAGCAGTGCGACAGGAGCTTTGGATACGCAGTATTTT.